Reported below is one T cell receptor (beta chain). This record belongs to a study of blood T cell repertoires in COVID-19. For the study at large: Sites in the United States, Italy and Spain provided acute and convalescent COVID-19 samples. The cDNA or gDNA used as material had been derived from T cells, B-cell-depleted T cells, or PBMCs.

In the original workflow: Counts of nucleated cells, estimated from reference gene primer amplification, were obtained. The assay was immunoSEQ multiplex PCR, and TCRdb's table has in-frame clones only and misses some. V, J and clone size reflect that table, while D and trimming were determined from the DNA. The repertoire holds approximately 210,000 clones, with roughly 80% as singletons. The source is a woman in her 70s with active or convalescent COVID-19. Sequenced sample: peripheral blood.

CDR3 DNA: TGCGCCAGCAGCCGAGAGGGGGGCAATCAGCCCCAGCATTTT. It encodes CASSREGGNQPQHF. The chain is built from TRBV5-1 and TRBJ1-5; possibly TRBD1 for D (6 bases). Germline-derived CDR1 and CDR2 are SGHRS and YFSETQ. Trimming shortened V by 4 bases and J by 2 bases, and 10 bases separated the two germline ends. The CDR3 has 14 amino acids.